Many counts were recorded for the clone carrying this T cell receptor (beta chain). Orbital computed tomography, thyroid ultrasound, serum thyroxine and TRAb, and clinical symptoms together informed the diagnoses. It was at first hyperthyroidism diagnosis, before any ophthalmopathy symptoms, that the blood sample was taken. These data originate in a study of T cells in Graves' hyperthyroidism and ophthalmopathy. RNA transcripts gave rise to amplified TCR beta CDR3 regions. HTBI primers drove first-round RT-PCR of the TCR CDR3. MiXCR, applied by TCRdb to the multiplex PCR reads, yields one record per CDR3 protein. Of more than 300,000 distinct CDR3 sequences in the sample, approximately 18% were seen once. Trimming took 4 bases from V and 2 from J, leaving 10 bases between them. Germline values: CDR1 MNHEY, CDR2 SMNVEV (reference sequence). The CDR3 covers 14 residues.

Sequenced material: blood. This receptor was taken from a woman aged 25 to 39 with Graves' hyperthyroidism that later progressed to Graves' ophthalmopathy. The chain uses TRBV27 and TRBJ2-3, with no clear D. For the CDR3, the DNA is TGTGCCAGCAGTTGGGCAGGAAACACAGATACGCAGTATTTT. It is translated as CASSWAGNTDTQYF.